Below are 20 T cell receptor beta chains sequenced from a single sample in a study of T-cell memory formation after mild COVID-19. TCRdb passed the 5' RACE reads through MiXCR, listing each CDR3 protein once. The data show 100,000 to 150,000 distinct CDR3 sequences, roughly 6% seen once. Material: PBMCs or a T cell subset sorted from them (not recorded which). The source of these receptors is an adult woman who had mild COVID-19 (a few samples of this study predate the infection). Cell type and time point are not known.

V is TRBV29-1 and J is TRBJ1-2; TRBD1 matches at 9 bases. The CDR3 is 13 residues long. After removal of 5 bases from V and 8 bases from J, the junction contained 9 bases not matched to a gene. CDR1 is SQVTM and CDR2 is ANQGSEA in the germline V gene. Written as DNA, the CDR3 is TGCAGCGTTTCGACTTCGGACAGGGGCGGCTACACCTTC. This translates into CSVSTSDRGGYTF.

This clonotype has more than one count but fewer than ten. The chain links TRBV13 to TRBJ1-2; D is uncertain. This CDR3 has 14 residues. Looked up from germline, CDR1 is PRHDT and CDR2 is FYEKMQ (reference sequence). V was clipped by 5 bases and J by 7 bases, with 17 bases between them. The CDR3 spells CASSPRSSAGGYTF. DNA of the CDR3: TGTGCCAGCAGCCCCCGAAGTTCGGCAGGTGGCTACACCTTC. Supplemented by reference TRBV13 and TRBJ1-2, the full variable domain reads AAGVIQSPRHLIKEKRETATLKCYPIPRHDTVYWYQQGPGQDPQFLISFYEKMQSDKGSIPDRFSAQQFSDYHSELNMSSLELGDSALYFCASSPRSSAGGYTFGSGTRLTVV.

This clonotype was seen at least ten times. This chain joins TRBV6-1 and TRBJ1-2; D remains unclear. Germline lookup yields CDR1 MNHNS and CDR2 SASEGT. The CDR3 length is 11 residues. Trimming took 5 bases from V and 0 from J, leaving 1 base between them. DNA of the CDR3: TGTGCCAGCAGTACTAACTATGGCTACACCTTC. As protein: CASSTNYGYTF.

This clonotype was detected a few times. This chain joins TRBV21-1 and TRBJ1-1. TRBV21-1 corresponds to a pseudogene. This CDR3 region has 12 residues. This CDR3 reads CASSNMNTEAFF. The CDR3 bases are TGTGCCAGCAGTAACATGAACACTGAAGCTTTCTTT.

This clonotype is medium-sized within its sample. This chain links TRBV5-1 with TRBJ2-1; TRBD2 aligns across 13 bases. The CDR3 length is 14 residues. Germline CDR1 reads SGHRS; CDR2 reads YFSETQ. V was pared by 6 bases and J by 8 bases, with 5 bases of the junction left unmatched. CDR3 DNA: TGCGCCAGCACCACTAGCGGGAGGGCCGATGAGCAGTTCTTC. This gives the protein CASTTSGRADEQFF.

The rearrangement uses TRBV24-1 and TRBJ2-3, with 9 bases fitting TRBD2. Trimming took 6 bases from V and 0 from J; bases not matched to a gene: 6. This CDR3 comprises 16 residues. Per the germline V gene, CDR1 is KGHDR and CDR2 is SFDVKD. CDR3 coding DNA: TGTGCCACCAGTAACCCGAGCGGGAGGAGCACAGATACGCAGTATTTT. This codes for CATSNPSGRSTDTQYF.

This clonotype was seen a few times. V gene TRBV7-8 combines with J gene TRBJ2-3, with a tentative D call TRBD2 (5 bases). Germline V gene sequence: CDR1 SGHVS, CDR2 FQNEAQ. The CDR3 totals 14 residues. Trimming shortened V by 5 bases and J by 2 bases, and 11 bases separated the two germline ends. The CDR3 spells CASSTRTATDTQYF. The CDR3 DNA reads as TGTGCCAGCAGCACCAGGACTGCCACAGATACGCAGTATTTT.

This clonotype was seen at least ten times. This chain joins TRBV20-1 and TRBJ2-1; 8 positions agree with TRBD1. V shed 3 bases, J shed 5 bases, and the junction held 6 bases outside the gene matches. Germline CDR1 and CDR2: DFQATT and SNEGSKA (reference sequence). The CDR3 extends over 14 amino acids. CDR3 nucleotide sequence: TGCAGTGCTAGTTACAGGGGGTCCCACAATGAGCAGTTCTTC. Translation: CSASYRGSHNEQFF.

This clonotype appeared many times. The J gene is TRBJ2-6, the V gene TRBV7-6, with unresolved D. V lost 4 bases, J lost 1 base, and 11 bases lay in between. This CDR3 comprises 16 residues. The germline gives CDR1 SGHVS, CDR2 FNYEAQ. CDR3 amino acids: CASSSGPLSGANVLTF. Written as DNA, the CDR3 is TGTGCCAGCAGCTCAGGACCGTTATCTGGGGCCAACGTCCTGACTTTC.

This clonotype was detected a few times. The chain links TRBV3-1 to TRBJ2-1; perhaps TRBD2 as D (5 bases). The germline V and J ends were trimmed by 5 bases and 5 bases, with 10 bases remaining between them. Per the germline V gene, CDR1 is LGHDT and CDR2 is YNNKEL (reference sequence). This CDR3 has 13 residues. This CDR3 reads CASSIRTHNEQFF. Here the CDR3 DNA reads TGTGCCAGCAGCATACGGACTCACAATGAGCAGTTCTTC.

This clonotype was seen only a few times. The V call is TRBV4-2, the J call TRBJ1-2; D may be TRBD1 (5 bases). The germline V gene encodes CDR1 LGHNA and CDR2 YNFKEQ. Trimming left V 2 bases short and J 8 bases short, with 18 bases between. This CDR3 region has 15 residues. The CDR3, as DNA: TGTGCCAGCAGCCAATCAACAAGCAGGGCTGAGGGCTACACCTTC. Translated, it gives CASSQSTSRAEGYTF.

This clonotype occurred a few times. The J gene is TRBJ2-5, the V gene TRBV12-3 or TRBV12-4; 9 nucleotides line up with TRBD2. V lost 3 bases and J lost 7; bases outside the gene matches: 9. The CDR3 runs 15 residues. CDR3 amino acids: CASSFFSGREGTQYF. As DNA, the CDR3 is TGTGCCAGCAGTTTTTTTAGCGGGAGAGAAGGGACCCAGTACTTC.

This clonotype was counted between two and nine times. The chain carries TRBV6-5 and TRBJ2-5; a possible D gene is TRBD2 (7 bases). Trimming took off 7 bases at V and 5 bases at J, with 11 bases between the two ends. The CDR3 extends over 12 amino acids. Looked up from germline, CDR1 is MNHEY and CDR2 is SVGAGI. The CDR3 protein is CASMRGGETQYF. The CDR3 bases are TGTGCCAGCATGAGGGGGGGGGAGACCCAGTACTTC.

This clonotype has ten or more counts. The V call is TRBV12-3 or TRBV12-4, the J call TRBJ1-2; 9 bases map to TRBD1. J was trimmed by 4 bases and V by 5 bases; bases with no gene match: 2. This CDR3 is 13 amino acids long. The CDR3 sequence is CASSKDRGYGYTF. The CDR3 DNA follows: TGTGCCAGCAGTAAGGACAGGGGCTATGGCTACACCTTC.

This clonotype was recorded a few times. The chain employs TRBV5-1 and TRBJ2-7, with D tentatively TRBD1 or TRBD2 (5 bases each). This CDR3 region has 14 residues. Trimming removed 5 bases at V and 9 bases at J, with 21 bases between. Per the germline V gene, CDR1 is SGHRS and CDR2 is YFSETQ. The CDR3 coding sequence is TGCGCCAGCAGACCCGGGACCGATACTACGGGGCAGTACTTC. Amino acids: CASRPGTDTTGQYF.

This clonotype came up many times. This chain links TRBV4-2 with TRBJ2-5, with 11 bases lining up with TRBD1. There are 16 residues in the CDR3. From germline, CDR1 is LGHNA and CDR2 YNFKEQ. V lost 2 bases and J lost 7; bases outside the gene matches: 9. In nucleotides, the CDR3 is TGTGCCAGCAGCCAATATTCCGGGACAGGGGGACGGACCCAGTACTTC. Translated, it gives CASSQYSGTGGRTQYF.

This clonotype was counted between two and nine times. The chain uses TRBV7-2 and TRBJ2-3; D gene unclear. The CDR3 is made up of 13 amino acids. V was clipped by 7 bases and J by 2 bases, with 10 bases between them. The germline V gene has CDR1 SGHTA and CDR2 FQGNSA. The CDR3 DNA is TGTGCCAGCAAAGGAGCCTACACAGATACGCAGTATTTT. It codes for CASKGAYTDTQYF.

This clonotype occurred many times. The chain links TRBV12-3 or TRBV12-4 to TRBJ1-2; tentative D call: TRBD1 (5 bases). This CDR3 contains 16 residues. V was pared by 5 bases and J by 6 bases, with 22 bases between. The CDR3 DNA reads as TGTGCCAGCAGTCCATCGGGCAGGGCGATCCTTCATGGCTACACCTTC. Protein product: CASSPSGRAILHGYTF.

The CDR3 sequence: CASSLALGTSGGPLADTQYF. CDR3 nucleotides: TGTGCCAGCAGCTTAGCGCTAGGGACTAGCGGGGGCCCATTAGCAGATACGCAGTATTTT. The chain combines TRBV7-8 with TRBJ2-3; the match to TRBD2 covers 14 bases. From germline, CDR1 is SGHVS and CDR2 FQNEAQ. The length of the CDR3 is 20 residues. V was pared by 0 bases and J by 4 bases, with 12 bases of the junction left unmatched.

Only a few counts were recorded for this clonotype. The chain links TRBV5-1 to TRBJ2-2, with D maybe TRBD1 (6 bases). Looked up from germline, CDR1 is SGHRS and CDR2 is YFSETQ. V was cut by 4 bases and J by 3 bases, with 10 bases left in between. The CDR3 has 14 residues. The CDR3 here is CASSPRTDTGELFF. The CDR3 nucleotides read TGCGCCAGCAGCCCGAGGACAGACACCGGGGAGCTGTTTTTT.